The clone carrying this T cell receptor (beta chain) is a singleton in its sample. This record comes from a study of blood T cell repertoires in COVID-19. Study-level information: Specimens from acute and convalescent COVID-19 originated in the United States, Italy and Spain.

Generated by immunoSEQ multiplex PCR, the TCRdb table keeps only in-frame clones and is missing some. The table records 240,000 or so clones, about 82% of them present only once. Participant age was about 18 to 95 years, and participants resided in approximately 25 US areas. Recovery among Cohort 3 donors was established by two negative PCRs, clearance, or symptom resolution. The sequence was collected from a woman in her 50s who had recovered from COVID-19. The sample taken for sequencing was PBMCs or T cells enriched from blood (not recorded which).

The CDR3 DNA is TGTGCCGTACAGGGCTCCTACAATGAGCAGTTCTTC. As protein: CAVQGSYNEQFF. The rearrangement links TRBV30 to TRBJ2-1, with a possible D match to TRBD1 (6 bases). CDR1 GTSNPN and CDR2 SVGIG come from the germline V gene (reference sequence). The V and J ends lost 8 bases and 0 bases respectively, with 8 bases between them. The CDR3 runs to 12 residues.